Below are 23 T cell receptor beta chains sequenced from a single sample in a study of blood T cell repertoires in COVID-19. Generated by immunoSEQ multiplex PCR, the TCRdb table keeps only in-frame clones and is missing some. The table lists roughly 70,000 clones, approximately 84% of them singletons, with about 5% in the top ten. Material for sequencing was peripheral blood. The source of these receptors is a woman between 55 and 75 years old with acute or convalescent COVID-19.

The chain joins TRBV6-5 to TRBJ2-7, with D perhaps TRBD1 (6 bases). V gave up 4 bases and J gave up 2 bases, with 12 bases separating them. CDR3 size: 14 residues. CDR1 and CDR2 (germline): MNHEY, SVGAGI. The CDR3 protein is CASSFLTGPYEQYF. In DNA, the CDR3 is TGTGCCAGCAGTTTCCTTACAGGGCCCTACGAGCAGTACTTC.

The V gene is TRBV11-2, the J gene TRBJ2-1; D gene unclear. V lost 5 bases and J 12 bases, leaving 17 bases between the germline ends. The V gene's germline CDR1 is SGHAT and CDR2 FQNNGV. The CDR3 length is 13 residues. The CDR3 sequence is CASSKEPNSGQFF. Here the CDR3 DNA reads TGTGCCAGCAGCAAAGAGCCGAACTCGGGGCAGTTCTTC.

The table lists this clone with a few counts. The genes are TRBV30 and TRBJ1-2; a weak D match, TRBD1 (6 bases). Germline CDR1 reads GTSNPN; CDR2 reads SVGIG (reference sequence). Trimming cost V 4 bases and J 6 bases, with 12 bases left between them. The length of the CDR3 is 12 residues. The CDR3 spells CAWIGAGDGYTF. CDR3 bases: TGTGCCTGGATCGGGGCAGGGGATGGCTACACCTTC. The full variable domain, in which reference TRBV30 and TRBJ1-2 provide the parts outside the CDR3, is SQTIHQWPATLVQPVGSPLSLECTVEGTSNPNLYWYRQAAGRGLQLLFYSVGIGQISSEVPQNLSASRPQDRQFILSSKKLLLSDSGFYLCAWIGAGDGYTFGSGTRLTVV.

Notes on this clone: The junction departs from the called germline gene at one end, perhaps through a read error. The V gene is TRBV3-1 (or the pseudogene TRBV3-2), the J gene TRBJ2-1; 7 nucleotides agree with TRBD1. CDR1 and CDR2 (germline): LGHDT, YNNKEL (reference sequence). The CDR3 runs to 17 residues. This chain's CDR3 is CASSQAPGTVSHNEQFF. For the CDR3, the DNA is TGTGCCAGCAGCCAAGCCCCCGGGACAGTCTCCCACAATGAGCAGTTCTTC.

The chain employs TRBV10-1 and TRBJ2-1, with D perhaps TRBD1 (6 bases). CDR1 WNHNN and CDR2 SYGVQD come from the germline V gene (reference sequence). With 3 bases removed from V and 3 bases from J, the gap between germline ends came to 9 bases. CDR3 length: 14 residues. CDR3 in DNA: TGCGCCAGCAGTGACAGGGGTCTCTACAATGAGCAGTTCTTC. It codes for CASSDRGLYNEQFF.

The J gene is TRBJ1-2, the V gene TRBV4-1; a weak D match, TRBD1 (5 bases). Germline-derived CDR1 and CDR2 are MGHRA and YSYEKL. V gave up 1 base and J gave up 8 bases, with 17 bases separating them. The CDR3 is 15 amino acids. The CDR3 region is CASSQASGGAHGYTF. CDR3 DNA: TGCGCCAGCAGCCAAGCCTCGGGAGGGGCGCACGGCTACACCTTC.

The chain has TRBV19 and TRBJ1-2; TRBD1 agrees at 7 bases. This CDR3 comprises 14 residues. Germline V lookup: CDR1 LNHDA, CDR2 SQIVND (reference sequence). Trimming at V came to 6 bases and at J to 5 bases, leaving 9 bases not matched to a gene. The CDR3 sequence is CASSQLGGEYGYTF. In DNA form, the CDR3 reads TGTGCCAGTAGCCAGTTAGGGGGCGAGTATGGCTACACCTTC. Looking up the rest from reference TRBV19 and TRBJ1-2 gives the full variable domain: DGGITQSPKYLFRKEGQNVTLSCEQNLNHDAMYWYRQDPGQGLRLIYYSQIVNDFQKGDIAEGYSVSREKKESFPLTVTSAQKNPTAFYLCASSQLGGEYGYTFGSGTRLTVV.

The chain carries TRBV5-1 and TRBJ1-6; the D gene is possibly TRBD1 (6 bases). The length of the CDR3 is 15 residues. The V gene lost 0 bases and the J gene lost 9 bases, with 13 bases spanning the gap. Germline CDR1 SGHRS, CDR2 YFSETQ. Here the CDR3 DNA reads TGCGCCAGCAGCTTGGCTCGGGGGGCAGCTTCACCCCTCCACTTT. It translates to CASSLARGAASPLHF.

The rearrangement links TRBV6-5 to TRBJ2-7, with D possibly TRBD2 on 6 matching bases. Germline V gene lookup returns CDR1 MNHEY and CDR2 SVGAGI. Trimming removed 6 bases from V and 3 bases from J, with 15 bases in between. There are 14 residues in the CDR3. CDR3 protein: CASRDYGTYYEQYF. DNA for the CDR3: TGTGCCAGCAGGGACTACGGGACCTACTACGAGCAGTACTTC.

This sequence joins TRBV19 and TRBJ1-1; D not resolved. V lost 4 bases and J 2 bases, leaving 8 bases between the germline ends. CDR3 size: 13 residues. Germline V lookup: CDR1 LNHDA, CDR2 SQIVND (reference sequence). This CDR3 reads CASSTDINTEAFF. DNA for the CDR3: TGTGCCAGTAGTACAGATATAAACACTGAAGCTTTCTTT. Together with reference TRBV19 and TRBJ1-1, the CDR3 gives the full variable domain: DGGITQSPKYLFRKEGQNVTLSCEQNLNHDAMYWYRQDPGQGLRLIYYSQIVNDFQKGDIAEGYSVSREKKESFPLTVTSAQKNPTAFYLCASSTDINTEAFFGQGTRLTVV.

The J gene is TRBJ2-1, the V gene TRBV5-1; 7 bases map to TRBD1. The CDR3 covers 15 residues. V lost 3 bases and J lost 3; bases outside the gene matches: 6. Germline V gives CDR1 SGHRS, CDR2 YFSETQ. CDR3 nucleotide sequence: TGCGCCAGCAGCTCACAGGGGAATATCTACAATGAGCAGTTCTTC. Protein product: CASSSQGNIYNEQFF.

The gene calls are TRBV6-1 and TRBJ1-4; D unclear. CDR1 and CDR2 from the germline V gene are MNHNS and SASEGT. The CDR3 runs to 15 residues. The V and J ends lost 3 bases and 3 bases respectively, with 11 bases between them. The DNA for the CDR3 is TGTGCCAGCAGTGATCAGGTGGCTTCTAATGAAAAACTGTTTTTT. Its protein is CASSDQVASNEKLFF.

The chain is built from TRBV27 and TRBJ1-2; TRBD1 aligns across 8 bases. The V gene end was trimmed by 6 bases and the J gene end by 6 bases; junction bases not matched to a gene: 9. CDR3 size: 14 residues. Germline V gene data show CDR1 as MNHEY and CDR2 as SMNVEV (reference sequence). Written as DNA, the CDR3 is TGTGCCAGCAGCACCGGACAGGGCATAGATGGCTACACCTTC. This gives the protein CASSTGQGIDGYTF.

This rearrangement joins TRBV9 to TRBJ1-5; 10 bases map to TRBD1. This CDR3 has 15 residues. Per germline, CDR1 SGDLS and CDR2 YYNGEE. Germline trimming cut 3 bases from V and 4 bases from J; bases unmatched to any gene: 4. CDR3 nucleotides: TGTGCCAGCAGCGAGGGACAGGGGATAAATCAGCCCCAGCATTTT. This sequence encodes CASSEGQGINQPQHF.

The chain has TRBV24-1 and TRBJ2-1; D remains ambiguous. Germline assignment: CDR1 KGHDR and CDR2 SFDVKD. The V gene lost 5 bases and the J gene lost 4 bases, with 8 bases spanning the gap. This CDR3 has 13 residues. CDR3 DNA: TGTGCCACCAGTGGCGGAGCTTACAATGAGCAGTTCTTC. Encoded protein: CATSGGAYNEQFF.

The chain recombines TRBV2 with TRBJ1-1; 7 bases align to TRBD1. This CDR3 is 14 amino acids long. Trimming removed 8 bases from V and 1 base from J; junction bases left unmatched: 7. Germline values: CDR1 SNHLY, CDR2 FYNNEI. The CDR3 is CASGRQGGNTEAFF. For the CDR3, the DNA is TGTGCCAGCGGGAGGCAGGGGGGGAACACTGAAGCTTTCTTT.

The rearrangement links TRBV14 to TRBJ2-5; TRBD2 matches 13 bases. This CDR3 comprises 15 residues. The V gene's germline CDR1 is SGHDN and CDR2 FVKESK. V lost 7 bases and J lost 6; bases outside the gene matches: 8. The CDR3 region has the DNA TGTGCCAGCAACTCCGGGACTAGCGGGGAAAAGACCCAGTACTTC. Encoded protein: CASNSGTSGEKTQYF. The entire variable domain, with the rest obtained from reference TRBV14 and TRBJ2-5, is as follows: EAGVTQFPSHSVIEKGQTVTLRCDPISGHDNLYWYRRVMGKEIKFLLHFVKESKQDESGMPNNRFLAERTGGTYSTLKVQPAELEDSGVYFCASNSGTSGEKTQYFGPGTRLLVL.

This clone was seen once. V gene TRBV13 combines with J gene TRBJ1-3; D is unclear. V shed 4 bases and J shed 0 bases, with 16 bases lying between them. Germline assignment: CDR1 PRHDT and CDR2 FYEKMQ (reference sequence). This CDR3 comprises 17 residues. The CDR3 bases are TGTGCCAGCAGCTCCTCCTATGAGGGTCTCTCTGGAAACACCATATATTTT. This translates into CASSSSYEGLSGNTIYF.

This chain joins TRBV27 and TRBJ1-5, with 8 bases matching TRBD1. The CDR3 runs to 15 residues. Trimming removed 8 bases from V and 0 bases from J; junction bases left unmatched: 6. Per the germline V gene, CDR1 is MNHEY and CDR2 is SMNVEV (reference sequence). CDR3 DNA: TGTGCCAGCGTAGCGACAGGGGATAGCAATCAGCCCCAGCATTTT. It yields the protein CASVATGDSNQPQHF.

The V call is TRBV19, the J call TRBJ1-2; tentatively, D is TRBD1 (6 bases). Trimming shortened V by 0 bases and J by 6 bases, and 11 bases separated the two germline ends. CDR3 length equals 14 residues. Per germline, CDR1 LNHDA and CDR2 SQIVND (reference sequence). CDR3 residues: CASSIDRGGNGYTF. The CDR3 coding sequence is TGTGCCAGTAGTATAGATCGAGGGGGAAATGGCTACACCTTC.

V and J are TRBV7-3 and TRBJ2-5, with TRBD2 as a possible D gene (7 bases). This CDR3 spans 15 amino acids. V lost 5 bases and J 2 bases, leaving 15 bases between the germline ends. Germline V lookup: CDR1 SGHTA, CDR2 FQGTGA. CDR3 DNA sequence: TGTGCCAGCAGCCCCGTCGGGGGGCCGCAAGAGACCCAGTACTTC. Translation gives CASSPVGGPQETQYF.

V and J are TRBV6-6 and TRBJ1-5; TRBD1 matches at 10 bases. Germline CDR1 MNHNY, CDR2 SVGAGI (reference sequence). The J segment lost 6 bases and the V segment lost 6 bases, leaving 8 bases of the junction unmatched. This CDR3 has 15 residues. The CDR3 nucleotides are TGTGCCAGCAGATCCGACAGGGGGCCCGCTCAGCCCCAGCATTTT. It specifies CASRSDRGPAQPQHF.

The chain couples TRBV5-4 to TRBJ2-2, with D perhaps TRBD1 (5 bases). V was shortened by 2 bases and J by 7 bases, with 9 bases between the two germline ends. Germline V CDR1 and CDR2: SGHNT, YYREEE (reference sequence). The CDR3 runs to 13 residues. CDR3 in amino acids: CASSFQGGGELFF. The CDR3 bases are TGTGCCAGCAGCTTTCAGGGTGGCGGGGAGCTGTTTTTT.